In this sample, the clone carrying this TCR beta chain turned up a few times. Its antigen is unknown. V dropped 0 bases and J dropped 4 bases, with 13 bases sitting between them. CDR1 and CDR2 (germline): SGHTA, FQGNSA. This CDR3 contains 16 residues. TCRdb independently ran MiXCR on the RT-PCR reads; one entry per CDR3 protein. This sample carries 550,000 to 800,000 distinct CDR3 sequences, more than 15% of them seen once, and the ten largest clones take roughly 10%. These data come from a study of response to subunit inactivated influenza vaccine. Study results and caveats: It was suggested by the authors that few new T cells are recruited by each seasonal influenza vaccination.

Material: PBMCs from blood, obtained 12 days after vaccination. V and J are TRBV7-2 and TRBJ2-1, with D maybe TRBD1 (5 bases). The receptor's source is a man aged 50 to 59 who received an inactivated influenza vaccine. Here the CDR3 reads CASSLAGPNAYNEQFF. The CDR3 nucleotides read TGTGCCAGCAGCTTAGCGGGGCCCAACGCTTACAATGAGCAGTTCTTC.